This TCR beta chain came from a study of OX40 agonist ivuxolimab in advanced cancers. About the study: Patients were treated with ivuxolimab, an agonistic anti-OX40 (CD134) antibody. At roughly 83% male, the cohort had a mean age of 60 years, ranging from roughly 23 to 80.

Produced via immunoSEQ multiplex PCR; TCRdb's table is partial and in-frame only. The table lists 60,000 or so clones, about 86% of them singletons, with roughly 0.9% in the top ten. Trimming shortened V by 2 bases and J by 3 bases, and 8 bases separated the two germline ends. The CDR3 is 14 amino acids. Germline CDR1 is SGHVS and CDR2 is FQNEAQ. This chain joins TRBV7-8 and TRBJ1-5; D is undetermined. This clonotype was sampled from an adult with an advanced solid tumor such as melanoma, head and neck, liver or kidney cancer. Sequencing was performed on CD4+ or CD8+ T cells sorted from blood, taken in a trial of the OX40 agonist ivuxolimab. The CDR3: CASSLLGLNQPQHF. The CDR3 DNA reads TGTGCCAGCAGCTTACTGGGTCTCAATCAGCCCCAGCATTTT.